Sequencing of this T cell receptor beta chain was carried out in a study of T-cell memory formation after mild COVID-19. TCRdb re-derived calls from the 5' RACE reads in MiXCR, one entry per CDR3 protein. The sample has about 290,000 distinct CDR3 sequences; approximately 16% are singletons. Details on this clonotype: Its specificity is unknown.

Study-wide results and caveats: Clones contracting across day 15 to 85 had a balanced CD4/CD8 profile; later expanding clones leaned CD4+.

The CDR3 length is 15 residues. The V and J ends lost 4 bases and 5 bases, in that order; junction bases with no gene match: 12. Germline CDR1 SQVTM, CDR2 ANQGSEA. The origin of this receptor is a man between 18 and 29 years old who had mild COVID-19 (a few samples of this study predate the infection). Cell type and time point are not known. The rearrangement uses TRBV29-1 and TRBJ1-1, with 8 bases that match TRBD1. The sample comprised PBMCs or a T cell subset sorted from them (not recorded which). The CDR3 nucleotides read TGCAGCGTTGTCGGGACAGGAGAGGGCTGGACTGAAGCTTTCTTT. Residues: CSVVGTGEGWTEAFF.